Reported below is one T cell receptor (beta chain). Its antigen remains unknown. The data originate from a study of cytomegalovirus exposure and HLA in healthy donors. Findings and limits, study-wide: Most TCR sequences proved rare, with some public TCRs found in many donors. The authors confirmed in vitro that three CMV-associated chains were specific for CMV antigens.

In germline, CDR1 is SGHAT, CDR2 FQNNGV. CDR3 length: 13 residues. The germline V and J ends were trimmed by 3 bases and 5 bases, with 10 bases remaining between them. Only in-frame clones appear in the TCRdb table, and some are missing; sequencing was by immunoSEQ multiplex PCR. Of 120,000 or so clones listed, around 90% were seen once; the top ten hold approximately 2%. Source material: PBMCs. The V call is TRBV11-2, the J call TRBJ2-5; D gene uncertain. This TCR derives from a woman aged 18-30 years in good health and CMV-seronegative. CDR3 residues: CASSLPPVETQYF. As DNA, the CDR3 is TGTGCCAGCAGCTTGCCCCCGGTGGAGACCCAGTACTTC. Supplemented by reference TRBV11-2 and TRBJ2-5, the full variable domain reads EAGVAQSPRYKIIEKRQSVAFWCNPISGHATLYWYQQILGQGPKLLIQFQNNGVVDDSQLPKDRFSAERLKGVDSTLKIQPAKLEDSAVYLCASSLPPVETQYFGPGTRLLVL.